This T cell receptor beta chain emerged from a study of cytomegalovirus exposure and HLA in healthy donors. This CDR3 spans 18 amino acids. CDR1 is SGHVS, CDR2 FNYEAQ, per germline. V trimming: 1 base; J trimming: 4 bases; junction bases outside the gene matches: 12. 13 Jbeta primers and 60 Vbeta primers were used for the PCR. The protocol was immunoSEQ multiplex PCR, while the TCRdb copy is restricted to in-frame clones and leaves out a portion. Altogether 140,000 to 150,000 clones are present, 80% being singletons, with the ten largest covering roughly 4.8%. The chain carries TRBV7-6 and TRBJ2-1, with TRBD2 matching 8 bases. Sequenced sample: PBMCs. The sequence was collected from a man aged 40-49 years in good health and CMV-seronegative. CDR3 nucleotide sequence: TGTGCCAGCAGCTTAGGGGCGGGGGGTCAGGTCTTGTACAATGAGCAGTTCTTC. This translates into CASSLGAGGQVLYNEQFF.